The TCR beta chain under discussion was sequenced for a study of blood T cell repertoires in COVID-19. About the research overall: There were acute and convalescent COVID-19 samples, and they came from the United States, Italy and Spain.

V was clipped by 3 bases and J by 3 bases; unmatched bases: 2. The CDR3 has 14 residues. Looked up from germline, CDR1 is MNHEY and CDR2 is SMNVEV (reference sequence). How the authors handled the data: Estimation of nucleated cell counts relied on the amplification of reference gene primers. Data came from immunoSEQ multiplex PCR; TCRdb stores just in-frame clones and leaves some out. V, J and clone size derive from that table, while D and trimming were established from the DNA sequence. The sample has fewer than 250,000 clones, about four fifths seen once. Material for sequencing was PBMCs or T cells enriched from blood (not recorded which). This rearrangement joins TRBV27 to TRBJ2-1, with TRBD2 matching over 7 bases. The clonotype originates from a woman aged 25 to 45 who had recovered from COVID-19. Written as DNA, the CDR3 is TGTGCCAGCAGTTTCGGCGGGAGCTACAATGAGCAGTTCTTC. Encoded protein: CASSFGGSYNEQFF.